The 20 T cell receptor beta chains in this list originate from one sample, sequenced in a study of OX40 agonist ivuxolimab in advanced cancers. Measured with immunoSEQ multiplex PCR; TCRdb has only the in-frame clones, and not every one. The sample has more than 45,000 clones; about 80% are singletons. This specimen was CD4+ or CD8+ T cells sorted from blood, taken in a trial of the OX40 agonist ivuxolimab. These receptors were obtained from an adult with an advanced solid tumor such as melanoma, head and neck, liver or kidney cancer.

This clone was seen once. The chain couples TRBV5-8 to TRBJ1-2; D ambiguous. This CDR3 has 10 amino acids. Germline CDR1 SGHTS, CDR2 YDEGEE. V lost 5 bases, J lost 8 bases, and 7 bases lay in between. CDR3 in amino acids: CASRPGGYTF. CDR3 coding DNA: TGTGCCAGCAGGCCCGGGGGCTACACCTTC. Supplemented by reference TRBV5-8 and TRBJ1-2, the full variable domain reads EAGVTQSPTHLIKTRGQQATLRCSPISGHTSVYWYQQALGLGLQFLLWYDEGEERNRGNFPPRFSGRQFPNYSSELNVNALELEDSALYLCASRPGGYTFGSGTRLTVV.

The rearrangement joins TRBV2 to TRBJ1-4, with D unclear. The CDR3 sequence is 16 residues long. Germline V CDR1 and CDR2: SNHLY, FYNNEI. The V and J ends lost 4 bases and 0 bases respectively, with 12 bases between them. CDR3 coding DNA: TGTGCCAGCAGTGGAGCGAACAGTGCAACTAATGAAAAACTGTTTTTT. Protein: CASSGANSATNEKLFF.

The CDR3 region is CASSLDSRRNTEAFF. CDR3 DNA sequence: TGTGCCAGCAGCTTGGACAGCCGAAGGAACACTGAAGCTTTCTTT. This rearrangement joins TRBV5-4 to TRBJ1-1; D gene uncertain. The CDR3 sequence is 15 residues long. The V and J ends lost 0 bases and 1 base respectively, with 10 bases between them. CDR1 and CDR2 (germline): SGHNT, YYREEE (reference sequence).

The CDR3 loop is CASSSPGQGVTDTQYF. The CDR3 coding sequence is TGTGCCAGCAGCTCTCCGGGACAGGGGGTCACAGATACGCAGTATTTT. The chain has TRBV5-6 and TRBJ2-3; 11 bases agree with TRBD1. Germline V CDR1 and CDR2: SGHDT, YYEEEE. This CDR3 has 16 amino acids. The J segment lost 2 bases and the V segment lost 3 bases, leaving 5 bases of the junction unmatched.

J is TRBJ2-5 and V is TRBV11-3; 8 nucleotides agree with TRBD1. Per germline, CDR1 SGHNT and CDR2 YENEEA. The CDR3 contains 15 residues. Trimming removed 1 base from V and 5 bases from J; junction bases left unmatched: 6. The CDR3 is CASSLGATGGETQYF. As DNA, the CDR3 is TGTGCCAGCAGCTTAGGGGCAACAGGGGGTGAGACCCAGTACTTC.

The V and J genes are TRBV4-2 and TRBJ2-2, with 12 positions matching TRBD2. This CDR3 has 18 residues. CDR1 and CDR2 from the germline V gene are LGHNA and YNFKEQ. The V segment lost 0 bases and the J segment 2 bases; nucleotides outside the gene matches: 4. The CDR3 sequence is CASSQDLGLAGNTGELFF. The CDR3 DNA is TGTGCCAGCAGCCAAGATTTGGGACTAGCGGGTAACACCGGGGAGCTGTTTTTT.

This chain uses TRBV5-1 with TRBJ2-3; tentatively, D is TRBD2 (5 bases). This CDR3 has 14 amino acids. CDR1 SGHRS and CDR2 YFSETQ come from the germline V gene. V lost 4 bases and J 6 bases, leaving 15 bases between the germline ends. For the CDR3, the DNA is TGCGCCAGCAGCCCTCAGAGATGGAGGGATACGCAGTATTTT. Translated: CASSPQRWRDTQYF. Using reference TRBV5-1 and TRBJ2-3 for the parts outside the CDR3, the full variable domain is KAGVTQTPRYLIKTRGQQVTLSCSPISGHRSVSWYQQTPGQGLQFLFEYFSETQRNKGNFPGRFSGRQFSNSRSEMNVSTLELGDSALYLCASSPQRWRDTQYFGPGTRLTVL.

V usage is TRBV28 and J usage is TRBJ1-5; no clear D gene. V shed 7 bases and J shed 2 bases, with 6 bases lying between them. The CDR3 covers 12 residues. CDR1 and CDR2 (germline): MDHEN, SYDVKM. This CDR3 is CASIGGNQPQHF. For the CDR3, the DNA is TGTGCCAGCATCGGGGGCAATCAGCCCCAGCATTTT.

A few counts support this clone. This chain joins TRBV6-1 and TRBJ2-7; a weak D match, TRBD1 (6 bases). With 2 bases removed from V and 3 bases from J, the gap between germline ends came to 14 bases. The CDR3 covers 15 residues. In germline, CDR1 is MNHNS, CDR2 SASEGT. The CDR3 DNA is TGTGCCAGCAGTGAACCGACAGGTCCAAACTACGAGCAGTACTTC. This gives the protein CASSEPTGPNYEQYF.

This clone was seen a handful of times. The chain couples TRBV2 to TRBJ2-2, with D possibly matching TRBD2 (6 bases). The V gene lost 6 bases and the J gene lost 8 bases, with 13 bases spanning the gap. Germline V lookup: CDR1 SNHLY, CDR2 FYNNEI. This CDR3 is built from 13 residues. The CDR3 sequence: CASSRDFGGELFF. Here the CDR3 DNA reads TGTGCCAGCAGCCGGGACTTCGGAGGGGAGCTGTTTTTT.

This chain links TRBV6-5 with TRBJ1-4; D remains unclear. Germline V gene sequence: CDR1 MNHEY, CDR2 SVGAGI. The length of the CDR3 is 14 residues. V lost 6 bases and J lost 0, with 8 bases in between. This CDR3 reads CASSLVATNEKLFF. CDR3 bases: TGTGCCAGCAGCCTAGTCGCAACTAATGAAAAACTGTTTTTT.

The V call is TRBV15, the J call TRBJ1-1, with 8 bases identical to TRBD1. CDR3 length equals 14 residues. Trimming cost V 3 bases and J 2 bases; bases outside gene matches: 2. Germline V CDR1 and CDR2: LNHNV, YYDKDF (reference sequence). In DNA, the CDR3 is TGTGCCACCAGCAGGGGACAGGTCAACACTGAAGCTTTCTTT. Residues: CATSRGQVNTEAFF.

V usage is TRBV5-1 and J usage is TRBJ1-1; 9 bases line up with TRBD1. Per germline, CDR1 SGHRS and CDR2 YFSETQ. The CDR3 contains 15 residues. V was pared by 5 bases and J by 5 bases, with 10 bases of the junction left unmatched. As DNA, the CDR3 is TGCGCCAGCAGGCCACCGGGACAGGGCGGAACTGAAGCTTTCTTT. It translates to CASRPPGQGGTEAFF.

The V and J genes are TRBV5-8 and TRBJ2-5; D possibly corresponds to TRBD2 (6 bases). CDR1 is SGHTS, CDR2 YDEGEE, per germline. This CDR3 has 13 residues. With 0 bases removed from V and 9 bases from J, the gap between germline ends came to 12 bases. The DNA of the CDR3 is TGTGCCAGCAGCTTGGGACGGACGGGGGCCCAGTACTTC. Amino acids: CASSLGRTGAQYF.

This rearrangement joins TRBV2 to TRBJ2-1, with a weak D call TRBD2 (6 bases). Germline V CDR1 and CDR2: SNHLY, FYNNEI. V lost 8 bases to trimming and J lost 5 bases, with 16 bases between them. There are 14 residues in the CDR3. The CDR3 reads CASEDQRADNEQFF. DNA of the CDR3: TGTGCCAGCGAGGACCAGCGGGCCGACAATGAGCAGTTCTTC.

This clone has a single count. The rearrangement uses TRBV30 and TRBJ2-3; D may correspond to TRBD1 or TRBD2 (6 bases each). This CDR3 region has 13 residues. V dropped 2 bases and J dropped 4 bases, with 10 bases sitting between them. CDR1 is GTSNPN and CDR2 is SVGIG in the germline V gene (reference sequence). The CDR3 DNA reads TGTGCCTGGAGTTACCGGGGGCCAGATACGCAGTATTTT. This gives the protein CAWSYRGPDTQYF.

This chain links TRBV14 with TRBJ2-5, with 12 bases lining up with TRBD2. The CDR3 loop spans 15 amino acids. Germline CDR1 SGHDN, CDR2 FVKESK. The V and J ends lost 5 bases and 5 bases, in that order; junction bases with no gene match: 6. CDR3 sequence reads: CASSYRTSGTETQYF. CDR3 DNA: TGTGCCAGCAGCTACAGGACTAGCGGGACCGAGACCCAGTACTTC.

CDR3 sequence reads: CASTLQIQETQYF. The CDR3 nucleotides are TGTGCCAGCACCTTACAGATCCAAGAGACCCAGTACTTC. This chain joins TRBV6-5 and TRBJ2-5; D ambiguous. V dropped 7 bases and J dropped 1 base, with 10 bases sitting between them. The CDR3 runs 13 residues. Germline CDR1 MNHEY, CDR2 SVGAGI.

The CDR3 nucleotides read TGTGCCAGCAGCTCATTCCCCGCAGGCTCTGGAAACACCATATATTTT. Translation: CASSSFPAGSGNTIYF. This sequence joins TRBV7-3 and TRBJ1-3; no definite D call. CDR3 length equals 16 residues. The germline V and J ends were trimmed by 4 bases and 0 bases, with 13 bases remaining between them. Germline loops: CDR1 SGHTA, CDR2 FQGTGA.

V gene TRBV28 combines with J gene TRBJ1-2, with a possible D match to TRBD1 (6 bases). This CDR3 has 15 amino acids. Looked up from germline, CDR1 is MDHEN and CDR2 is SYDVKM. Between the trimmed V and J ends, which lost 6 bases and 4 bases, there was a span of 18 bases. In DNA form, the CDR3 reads TGTGCCAGCAGAGAAGAGCACAGGGCCTTCTATGGCTACACCTTC. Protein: CASREEHRAFYGYTF.